Sequencing of this T cell receptor beta chain was carried out in a study of T cells in Graves' hyperthyroidism and ophthalmopathy. Study-level results: Ophthalmopathy stood apart from stable hyperthyroidism in a 13 V-J model.

The study left out patients who had uncontrolled infection, other autoimmune disease, pregnancy or lactation. Per the germline V gene, CDR1 is MNHNS and CDR2 is SASEGT. This CDR3 region has 16 residues. J was trimmed by 3 bases and V by 2 bases; bases with no gene match: 9. This clonotype was recorded at least ten times. Its antigen is as yet unknown. Amplification of TCR beta CDR3 regions was performed using RNA transcripts as template. First-round RT-PCR targeting the TCR CDR3 was performed with the HTBI primer set. TCRdb ran MiXCR on the multiplex PCR reads and lists one entry per CDR3 protein. The table includes over 450,000 distinct CDR3 sequences, approximately 15% detected once.

This receptor was taken from a woman aged 18-29 years with Graves' hyperthyroidism. The J gene is TRBJ1-2, the V gene TRBV6-1; 7 positions agree with TRBD1. Source material: blood. Written as DNA, the CDR3 is TGTGCCAGCAGTGAAAACCGCAGGGGGGATCACTATGGCTACACCTTC. As protein: CASSENRRGDHYGYTF.